One sample yielded the 27 T cell receptor beta chains listed below, sequenced in a study of CD8 T cells in Susac syndrome. RNA was extracted with the RNeasy kit, and a quantity of roughly 0.5 to 1 ug was reverse transcribed using random hexamers. From the immunoSEQ multiplex PCR reads, TCRdb called clonotypes with MiXCR, one entry per CDR3 protein. The data contain hundreds of thousands of distinct CDR3 sequences, around 85% of them seen just once; the ten biggest clones take up more than 0.09%. Material: CD8+ T cells from PBMCs. Receptors were obtained from a human donor with multiple sclerosis.

For the CDR3, the DNA is TGCGCCAGCAGCCAAGGACTCCTGTACTATGGCTACACCTTC. Protein sequence: CASSQGLLYYGYTF. This chain connects TRBV4-1 to TRBJ1-2; no clear D gene. The CDR3 covers 14 residues. The ends were cut back, 1 base at V and 3 bases at J, with 9 bases in the middle. Germline V gene sequence: CDR1 MGHRA, CDR2 YSYEKL.

This chain joins TRBV6-5 and TRBJ2-7; 7 bases are a match to TRBD1. The germline V gene has CDR1 MNHEY and CDR2 SVGAGI. The CDR3 loop spans 17 amino acids. V lost 4 bases to trimming and J lost 2 bases; unmatched junction nucleotides: 14. The CDR3 reads CASSSTTQGQYPYEQYF. The CDR3 bases are TGTGCCAGCAGTTCGACCACCCAGGGACAGTATCCCTACGAGCAGTACTTC.

This chain joins TRBV27 and TRBJ1-2; no clear D gene. Trimming removed 6 bases at V and 0 bases at J, with 17 bases between. Germline V gene data show CDR1 as MNHEY and CDR2 as SMNVEV (reference sequence). This CDR3 is built from 16 residues. The CDR3 DNA is TGTGCCAGCAGCCACTGGGCAGGACCCTCTAACTATGGCTACACCTTC. This sequence encodes CASSHWAGPSNYGYTF.

The gene calls are TRBV4-1 and TRBJ2-7, with 8 bases fitting TRBD2. The CDR3 contains 17 residues. J was trimmed by 3 bases and V by 4 bases; bases with no gene match: 14. Germline values: CDR1 MGHRA, CDR2 YSYEKL. The CDR3 DNA follows: TGCGCCAGCAGCCTTACGAGCTGGGCAGCGGGGGACTACGAGCAGTACTTC. Its protein product is CASSLTSWAAGDYEQYF.

The CDR3 DNA reads TGCAGTGCTAGAGATCCGGAGAAAGACTATGGCTACACCTTC. Its translation: CSARDPEKDYGYTF. The J gene is TRBJ1-2, the V gene TRBV20-1, with D uncertain. Per the germline V gene, CDR1 is DFQATT and CDR2 is SNEGSKA (reference sequence). The CDR3 is 14 residues long. V was shortened by 0 bases and J by 3 bases, with 11 bases between the two germline ends.

The rearrangement joins TRBV12-3 or TRBV12-4 to TRBJ2-3; maybe TRBD2 (6 bases). There are 13 residues in the CDR3. V gave up 3 bases and J gave up 3 bases, with 7 bases separating them. The CDR3 nucleotides read TGTGCCAGCAGTTTGACTAGTACAGATACGCAGTATTTT. Its translation is CASSLTSTDTQYF.

The genes are TRBV5-8 and TRBJ2-3, with 7 bases lining up with TRBD2. The V gene's germline CDR1 is SGHTS and CDR2 YDEGEE. This CDR3 contains 15 residues. V trimming: 4 bases; J trimming: 0 bases; junction bases outside the gene matches: 5. The CDR3 region has the DNA TGTGCCAGCAGCATCGGGGGGTCTAGCACAGATACGCAGTATTTT. Protein sequence: CASSIGGSSTDTQYF.

This clonotype was found once. The V gene is TRBV27, the J gene TRBJ2-1; TRBD1 matches 10 bases. The junction had 9 bases not matched to a gene; V was cut back by 3 bases and J by 4 bases. CDR1 is MNHEY, CDR2 SMNVEV, per germline (reference sequence). This CDR3 comprises 17 residues. The CDR3 reads CASSLEGAGQGYNEQFF. DNA for the CDR3: TGTGCCAGCAGTTTGGAGGGTGCGGGACAGGGGTACAATGAGCAGTTCTTC.

The chain recombines TRBV3-1 with TRBJ2-1; D may match TRBD1 or TRBD2 (5 bases each). Trimming cost V 1 base and J 5 bases, with 21 bases left between them. This CDR3 comprises 18 residues. CDR1 and CDR2 from the germline V gene are LGHDT and YNNKEL (reference sequence). In DNA, the CDR3 is TGTGCCAGCAGCCAAGGGGGGTGGGCAGGTGTCCCAAACAATGAGCAGTTCTTC. Protein: CASSQGGWAGVPNNEQFF.

This chain links TRBV4-1 with TRBJ2-5; 8 bases fit TRBD1. CDR3 size: 14 residues. Germline CDR1 MGHRA, CDR2 YSYEKL. V dropped 1 base and J dropped 4; count of bases not matched to a gene: 2. CDR3 nucleotide sequence: TGCGCCAGCAGCCAAGGAGGGACAGGAGAGACCCAGTACTTC. As protein: CASSQGGTGETQYF.

This clonotype occurred once. This chain links TRBV19 with TRBJ2-6; D is ambiguous. V lost 4 bases and J 0 bases, leaving 7 bases between the germline ends. Germline lookup yields CDR1 LNHDA and CDR2 SQIVND (reference sequence). This CDR3 region has 15 residues. CDR3 residues: CASSKQASGANVLTF. CDR3 nucleotides: TGTGCCAGTAGTAAGCAAGCCTCTGGGGCCAACGTCCTGACTTTC.

The chain uses TRBV11-2 and TRBJ1-1; no clear D gene. Between the trimmed V and J ends, which lost 3 bases and 0 bases, there was a span of 5 bases. There are 13 residues in the CDR3. Germline assignment: CDR1 SGHAT and CDR2 FQNNGV. The CDR3 DNA is TGTGCCAGCAGCTTCCCCTTGAACACTGAAGCTTTCTTT. Its translation is CASSFPLNTEAFF. Full variable domain (outside the CDR3, taken from reference TRBV11-2 and TRBJ1-1): EAGVAQSPRYKIIEKRQSVAFWCNPISGHATLYWYQQILGQGPKLLIQFQNNGVVDDSQLPKDRFSAERLKGVDSTLKIQPAKLEDSAVYLCASSFPLNTEAFFGQGTRLTVV.

This chain connects TRBV5-1 to TRBJ2-7, with 16 bases identical to TRBD2. V was pared by 3 bases and J by 4 bases, with 7 bases of the junction left unmatched. Germline V CDR1 and CDR2: SGHRS, YFSETQ. The CDR3 runs 17 residues. The CDR3 sequence: CASSSLGTSGRAYEQYF. The CDR3 DNA follows: TGCGCCAGCAGCTCACTCGGGACTAGCGGGAGGGCATACGAGCAGTACTTC.

The V and J genes are TRBV9 and TRBJ2-7; 9 nucleotides agree with TRBD2. J was trimmed by 5 bases and V by 0 bases; bases with no gene match: 3. The germline V gene has CDR1 SGDLS and CDR2 YYNGEE. The CDR3 contains 14 residues. This CDR3 reads CASSVVAGADEQYF. The CDR3 DNA reads TGTGCCAGCAGCGTAGTAGCGGGAGCGGACGAGCAGTACTTC.

The chain recombines TRBV15 with TRBJ2-4; maybe TRBD2 (6 bases). The germline V gene has CDR1 LNHNV and CDR2 YYDKDF (reference sequence). Trimming cost V 0 bases and J 4 bases, with 10 bases left between them. This CDR3 spans 15 amino acids. CDR3 sequence reads: CATSRDRDLKNIQYF. The CDR3 DNA reads as TGTGCCACCAGCAGAGATCGGGACTTAAAAAACATTCAGTACTTC.

J is TRBJ1-1 and V is TRBV28, with D uncertain. V gave up 8 bases and J gave up 3 bases, with 13 bases separating them. CDR1 is MDHEN, CDR2 SYDVKM, per germline. The CDR3 is 13 amino acids. The CDR3 bases are TGTGCCAGCGTTAAGCTTATAGACACTGAAGCTTTCTTT. This encodes CASVKLIDTEAFF.

This clonotype was recorded a few times. The chain employs TRBV5-4 and TRBJ2-7, with 10 nucleotides matching TRBD1. CDR1 is SGHNT, CDR2 YYREEE, per germline (reference sequence). The CDR3 spans 14 residues. V shed 3 bases, J shed 5 bases, and the junction held 5 bases outside the gene matches. In nucleotides, the CDR3 is TGTGCCAGCAGCTGGGGACAGGGGTTCCACGAGCAGTACTTC. It translates to CASSWGQGFHEQYF.

This chain joins TRBV13 and TRBJ1-1; 9 bases map to TRBD1. The CDR3 runs to 16 residues. The germline V gene has CDR1 PRHDT and CDR2 FYEKMQ (reference sequence). V lost 5 bases to trimming and J lost 8 bases; unmatched junction nucleotides: 15. CDR3 nucleotides: TGTGCCAGCAGCCCCTGGGGGACAGGGTCTTCGTGGGAAGCTTTCTTT. It encodes CASSPWGTGSSWEAFF.

This chain connects TRBV3-1 to TRBJ2-2; 7 bases line up with TRBD1. The CDR3 is 19 residues long. The V gene's germline CDR1 is LGHDT and CDR2 YNNKEL (reference sequence). Trimming cost V 7 bases and J 3 bases; bases outside gene matches: 20. CDR3 protein: CASTSLLPPTGVYTGELFF. CDR3 sequence (DNA): TGTGCCAGCACCTCTCTCCTCCCCCCCACAGGGGTTTACACCGGGGAGCTGTTTTTT.

This clonotype was counted between two and nine times. The rearrangement links TRBV28 to TRBJ1-1; 9 bases fit TRBD1. CDR1 and CDR2 (germline): MDHEN, SYDVKM. Germline trimming cut 6 bases from V and 1 base from J; bases unmatched to any gene: 6. The CDR3 consists of 15 residues. The DNA for the CDR3 is TGTGCCAGCAGCAGGACAGGGGTAGCGAACACTGAAGCTTTCTTT. The encoded protein is CASSRTGVANTEAFF.

The chain carries TRBV6-5 and TRBJ2-6, with TRBD1 matching over 7 bases. With V trimmed by 6 bases and J by 0 bases, 2 bases remained unmatched. Looked up from germline, CDR1 is MNHEY and CDR2 is SVGAGI. The CDR3 totals 15 residues. CDR3 sequence: CASRYRGSGANVLTF. In DNA form, the CDR3 reads TGTGCCAGCAGATACAGGGGCTCTGGGGCCAACGTCCTGACTTTC.

V and J are TRBV10-1 and TRBJ2-1; 13 bases are a match to TRBD2. The CDR3 runs to 14 residues. From germline, CDR1 is WNHNN and CDR2 SYGVQD (reference sequence). With V trimmed by 8 bases and J by 9 bases, 7 bases remained unmatched. In DNA form, the CDR3 reads TGCGCCAGCGGTACTAGCGGGAGGGGAGGTGAGCAGTTCTTC. Its translation: CASGTSGRGGEQFF.

Concerning this clonotype: Since the CDR3 does not end with the conserved phenylalanine or tryptophan, this likely comes from a read error. DNA for the CDR3: TGTGCCAGCAGTTTAGGACCCCGACAGACCTACGAGCAGTACCTC. This codes for CASSLGPRQTYEQYL. The V call is TRBV27, the J call TRBJ2-7; D perhaps matches TRBD1 (5 bases). This CDR3 is 15 amino acids long. Germline loops: CDR1 MNHEY, CDR2 SMNVEV (reference sequence). V shed 2 bases and J shed 2 bases, with 13 bases lying between them.

V gene TRBV19 combines with J gene TRBJ1-5; no definite D call. The CDR3 loop spans 13 amino acids. Per the germline V gene, CDR1 is LNHDA and CDR2 is SQIVND (reference sequence). Trimming shortened V by 6 bases and J by 1 base, and 7 bases separated the two germline ends. The CDR3 nucleotides read TGTGCCAGTAGGGGTGTGAGCAATCAGCCCCAGCATTTT. Its translation: CASRGVSNQPQHF.

The V and J genes are TRBV4-1 and TRBJ2-7; tentatively, D is TRBD1 (5 bases). V was shortened by 0 bases and J by 2 bases, with 14 bases between the two germline ends. Germline CDR1 is MGHRA and CDR2 is YSYEKL. The CDR3 runs 16 residues. The CDR3 spells CASSQDVAGQTYEQYF. CDR3 in DNA: TGCGCCAGCAGCCAAGATGTTGCAGGACAAACCTACGAGCAGTACTTC.

The J gene is TRBJ2-3, the V gene TRBV9; D gene uncertain. Trimming removed 0 bases from V and 0 bases from J, with 8 bases in between. Germline V lookup: CDR1 SGDLS, CDR2 YYNGEE. The CDR3 is 15 amino acids. The CDR3 here is CASSVVGSSTDTQYF. The CDR3 DNA sequence: TGTGCCAGCAGCGTAGTGGGCAGTAGCACAGATACGCAGTATTTT.

A note on this clonotype: This CDR3 is missing its conserved last phenylalanine or tryptophan, likely due to a read error. CDR3 region: CASSLSASEQYL. The CDR3 DNA reads as TGTGCCAGCAGTTTATCTGCCTCCGAGCAGTACCTC. The chain is built from TRBV27 and TRBJ2-7; D is unclear. CDR1 MNHEY and CDR2 SMNVEV come from the germline V gene (reference sequence). Between the trimmed V and J ends, which lost 0 bases and 6 bases, there was a span of 6 bases. The CDR3 is made up of 12 amino acids.